This T cell receptor (beta chain) came from a study of shared clonotypes between healthy human individuals. Germline loops: CDR1 WSHSY, CDR2 SAAADI. Trimming stripped 7 bases from V and 3 bases from J, with 21 bases between. The CDR3 runs 16 residues. Profiling relied on immunoSEQ multiplex PCR, and the TCRdb table lists in-frame clones only, not all of them. The profile covers around 510,000 clones, with around 78% appearing a single time and around 12% taken by the ten largest. Sequenced material: PBMCs. This receptor was identified in a middle-aged woman in good health. Some clones in this sample may be carry-over from other donors' samples. This sequence joins TRBV10-2 and TRBJ2-5; D may be TRBD2 (5 bases). The CDR3 loop is CASMEAGPNDKETQYF. The CDR3 DNA reads as TGCGCCAGCATGGAGGCGGGTCCGAACGACAAAGAGACCCAGTACTTC.